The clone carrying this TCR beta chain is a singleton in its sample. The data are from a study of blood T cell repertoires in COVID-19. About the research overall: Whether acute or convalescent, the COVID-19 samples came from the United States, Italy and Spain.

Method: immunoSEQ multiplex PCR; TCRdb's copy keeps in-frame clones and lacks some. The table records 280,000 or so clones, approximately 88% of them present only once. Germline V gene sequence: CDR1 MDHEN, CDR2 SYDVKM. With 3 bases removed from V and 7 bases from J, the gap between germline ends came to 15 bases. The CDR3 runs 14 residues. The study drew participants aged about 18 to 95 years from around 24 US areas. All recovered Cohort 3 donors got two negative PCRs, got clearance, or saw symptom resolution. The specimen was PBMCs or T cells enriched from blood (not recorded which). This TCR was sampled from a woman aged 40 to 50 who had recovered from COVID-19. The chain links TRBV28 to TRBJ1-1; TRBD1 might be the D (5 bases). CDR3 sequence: CASSFVRVGGEAFF. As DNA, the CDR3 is TGTGCCAGCAGTTTCGTTAGGGTGGGGGGTGAAGCTTTCTTT.